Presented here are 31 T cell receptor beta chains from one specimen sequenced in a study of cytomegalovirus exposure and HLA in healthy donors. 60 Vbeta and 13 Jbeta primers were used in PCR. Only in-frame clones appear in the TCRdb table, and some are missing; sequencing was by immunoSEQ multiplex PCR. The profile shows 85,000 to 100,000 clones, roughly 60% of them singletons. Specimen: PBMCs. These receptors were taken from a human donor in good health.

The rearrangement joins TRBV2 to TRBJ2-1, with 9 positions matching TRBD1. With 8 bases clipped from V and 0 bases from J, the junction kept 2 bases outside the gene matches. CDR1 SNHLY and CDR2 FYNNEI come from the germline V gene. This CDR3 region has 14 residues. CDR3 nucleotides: TGTGCCAGCGAGACAGGGGGCTCCTACAATGAGCAGTTCTTC. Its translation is CASETGGSYNEQFF.

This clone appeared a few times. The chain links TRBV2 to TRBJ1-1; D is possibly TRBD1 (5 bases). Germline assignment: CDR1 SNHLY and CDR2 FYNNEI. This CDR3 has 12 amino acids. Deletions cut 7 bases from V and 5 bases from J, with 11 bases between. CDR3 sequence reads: CASNQGGTEAFF. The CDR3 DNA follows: TGTGCCAGCAATCAGGGAGGGACTGAAGCTTTCTTT.

The CDR3 sequence: CASAKGADTQYF. CDR3 DNA: TGTGCCAGCGCCAAAGGGGCAGATACGCAGTATTTT. The chain uses TRBV5-4 and TRBJ2-3; tentatively, D is TRBD1 (5 bases). V was trimmed by 7 bases and J by 4 bases, leaving 10 bases between them. This CDR3 comprises 12 residues. Germline V gene data show CDR1 as SGHNT and CDR2 as YYREEE (reference sequence). Together with reference TRBV5-4 and TRBJ2-3, the CDR3 gives the full variable domain: ETGVTQSPTHLIKTRGQQVTLRCSSQSGHNTVSWYQQALGQGPQFIFQYYREEENGRGNFPPRFSGLQFPNYSSELNVNALELDDSALYLCASAKGADTQYFGPGTRLTVL.

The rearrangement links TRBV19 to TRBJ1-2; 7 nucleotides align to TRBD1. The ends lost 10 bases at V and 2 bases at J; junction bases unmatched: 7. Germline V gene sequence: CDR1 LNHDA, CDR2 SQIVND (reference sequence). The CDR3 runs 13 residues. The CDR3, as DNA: TGTGCCACCAGACAGGGCCCCAACTATGGCTACACCTTC. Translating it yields CATRQGPNYGYTF.

The CDR3 DNA sequence: TGTGCCAGTAAAACTAGCGGGGCCCAGGGAAACATTCAGTACTTC. Amino acid sequence: CASKTSGAQGNIQYF. The chain has TRBV19 and TRBJ2-4, with TRBD2 identical over 10 bases. Germline V gene sequence: CDR1 LNHDA, CDR2 SQIVND (reference sequence). This CDR3 region has 15 residues. V was clipped by 7 bases and J by 6 bases; unmatched bases: 9.

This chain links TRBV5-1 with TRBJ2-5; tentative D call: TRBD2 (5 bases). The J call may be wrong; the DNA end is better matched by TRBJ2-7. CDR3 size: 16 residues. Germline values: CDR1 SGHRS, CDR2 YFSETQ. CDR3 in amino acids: CASSLLSARTSYEQYF. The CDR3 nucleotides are TGCGCCAGCAGCTTGCTTAGCGCCCGAACTTCCTACGAGCAGTACTTC.

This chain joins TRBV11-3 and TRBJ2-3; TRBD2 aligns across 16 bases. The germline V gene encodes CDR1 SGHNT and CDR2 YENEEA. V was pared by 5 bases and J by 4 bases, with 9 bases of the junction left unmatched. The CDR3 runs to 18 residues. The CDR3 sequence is CASSPGLAGGIVSDTQYF. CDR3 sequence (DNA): TGTGCCAGCAGCCCGGGACTAGCGGGGGGGATCGTATCAGATACGCAGTATTTT.

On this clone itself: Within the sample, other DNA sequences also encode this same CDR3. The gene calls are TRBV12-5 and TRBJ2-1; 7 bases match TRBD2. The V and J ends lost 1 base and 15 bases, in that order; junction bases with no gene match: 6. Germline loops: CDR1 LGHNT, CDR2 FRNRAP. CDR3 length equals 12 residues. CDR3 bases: TGTGCTAGTGGTTTGGACGGGGGGAAGCGGTTCTTC. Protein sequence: CASGLDGGKRFF.

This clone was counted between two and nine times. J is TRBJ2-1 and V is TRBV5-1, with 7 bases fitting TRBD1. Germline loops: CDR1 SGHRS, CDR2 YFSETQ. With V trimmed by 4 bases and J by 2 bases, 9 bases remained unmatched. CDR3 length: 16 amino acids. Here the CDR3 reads CASSRGGRGPYNEQFF. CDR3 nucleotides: TGCGCCAGCAGCCGAGGGGGTAGGGGGCCCTACAATGAGCAGTTCTTC.

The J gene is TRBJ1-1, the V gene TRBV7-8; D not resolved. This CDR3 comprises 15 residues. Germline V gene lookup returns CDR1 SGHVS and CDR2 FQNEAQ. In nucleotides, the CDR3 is TGTGGCACTCGGGTTGATGAGGCCGGGAACACTGAAGCTTTCTTT. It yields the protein CGTRVDEAGNTEAFF.

DNA for the CDR3: TGTGCCAGCAGCGGGGGACAGGGGCGAATGGGCGGAAACACCATATATTTT. This codes for CASSGGQGRMGGNTIYF. The chain combines TRBV5-4 with TRBJ1-3; 10 bases line up with TRBD1. Germline V lookup: CDR1 SGHNT, CDR2 YYREEE (reference sequence). The CDR3 covers 17 residues. V trimming: 4 bases; J trimming: 4 bases; junction bases outside the gene matches: 11.

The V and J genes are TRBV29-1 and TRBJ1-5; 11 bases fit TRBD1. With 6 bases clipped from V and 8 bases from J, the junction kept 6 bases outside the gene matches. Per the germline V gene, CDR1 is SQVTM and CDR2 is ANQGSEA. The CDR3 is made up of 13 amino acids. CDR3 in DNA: TGCAGCGTGTGGGACAGGGGGATGGAGCCCCAGCATTTT. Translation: CSVWDRGMEPQHF.

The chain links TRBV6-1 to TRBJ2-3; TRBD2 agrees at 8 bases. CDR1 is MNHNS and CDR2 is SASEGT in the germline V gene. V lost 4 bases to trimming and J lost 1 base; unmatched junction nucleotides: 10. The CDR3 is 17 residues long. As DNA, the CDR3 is TGTGCCAGCAGTGCCCTAACGGGGCGGGGGGGCACAGATACGCAGTATTTT. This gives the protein CASSALTGRGGTDTQYF.

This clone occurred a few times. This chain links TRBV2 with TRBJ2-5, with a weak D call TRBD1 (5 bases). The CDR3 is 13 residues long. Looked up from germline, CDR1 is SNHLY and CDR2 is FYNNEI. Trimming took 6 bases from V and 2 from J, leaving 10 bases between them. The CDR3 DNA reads TGTGCCAGCAGGCGACAGATACAAGAGACCCAGTACTTC. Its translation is CASRRQIQETQYF.

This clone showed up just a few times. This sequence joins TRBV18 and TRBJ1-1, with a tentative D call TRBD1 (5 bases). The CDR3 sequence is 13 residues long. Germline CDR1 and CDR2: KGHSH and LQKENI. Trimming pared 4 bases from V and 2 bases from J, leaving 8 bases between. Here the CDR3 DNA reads TGTGCCAGCTCACGGGGGGGTAACACTGAAGCTTTCTTT. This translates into CASSRGGNTEAFF. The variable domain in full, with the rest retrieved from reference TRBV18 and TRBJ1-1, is NAGVMQNPRHLVRRRGQEARLRCSPMKGHSHVYWYRQLPEEGLKFMVYLQKENIIDESGMPKERFSAEFPKEGPSILRIQQVVRGDSAAYFCASSRGGNTEAFFGQGTRLTVV.

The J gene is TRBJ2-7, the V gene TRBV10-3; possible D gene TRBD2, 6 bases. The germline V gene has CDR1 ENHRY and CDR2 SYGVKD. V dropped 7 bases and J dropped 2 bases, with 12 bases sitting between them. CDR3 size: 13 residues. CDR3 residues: CAITARGTYEQYF. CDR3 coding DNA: TGTGCCATCACGGCGCGGGGCACCTACGAGCAGTACTTC.

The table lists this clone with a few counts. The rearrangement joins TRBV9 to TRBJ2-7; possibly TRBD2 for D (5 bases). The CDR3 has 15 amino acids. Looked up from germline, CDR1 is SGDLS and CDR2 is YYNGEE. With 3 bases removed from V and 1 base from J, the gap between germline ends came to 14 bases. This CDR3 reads CASSEGVGKSYEQYF. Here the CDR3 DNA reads TGTGCCAGCAGCGAGGGAGTGGGTAAGTCCTACGAGCAGTACTTC.

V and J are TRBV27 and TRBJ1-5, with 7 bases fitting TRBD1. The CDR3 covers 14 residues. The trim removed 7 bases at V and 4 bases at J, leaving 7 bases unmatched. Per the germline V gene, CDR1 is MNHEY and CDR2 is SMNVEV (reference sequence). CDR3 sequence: CASTRTGSNQPQHF. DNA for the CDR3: TGTGCCAGCACCCGGACAGGATCTAATCAGCCCCAGCATTTT.

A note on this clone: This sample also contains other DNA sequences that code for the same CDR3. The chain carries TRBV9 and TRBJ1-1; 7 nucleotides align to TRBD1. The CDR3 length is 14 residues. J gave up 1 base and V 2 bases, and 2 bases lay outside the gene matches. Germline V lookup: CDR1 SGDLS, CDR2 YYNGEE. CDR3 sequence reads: CASSVRDRNTEAFF. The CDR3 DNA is TGTGCCAGCAGCGTCCGGGACAGGAACACTGAAGCTTTCTTT.

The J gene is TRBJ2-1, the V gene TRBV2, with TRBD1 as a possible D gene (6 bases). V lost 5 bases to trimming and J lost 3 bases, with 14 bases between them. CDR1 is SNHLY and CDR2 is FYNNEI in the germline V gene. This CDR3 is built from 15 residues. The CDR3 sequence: CASSYHRVNYNEQFF. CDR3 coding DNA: TGTGCCAGCAGTTACCACAGGGTGAACTACAATGAGCAGTTCTTC.

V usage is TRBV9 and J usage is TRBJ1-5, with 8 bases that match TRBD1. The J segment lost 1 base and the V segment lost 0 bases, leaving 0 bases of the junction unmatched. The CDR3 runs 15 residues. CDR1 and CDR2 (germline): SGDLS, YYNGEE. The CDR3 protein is CASSVGTGSNQPQHF. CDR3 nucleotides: TGTGCCAGCAGCGTAGGGACAGGGAGCAATCAGCCCCAGCATTTT. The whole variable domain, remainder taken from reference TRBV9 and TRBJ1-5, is DSGVTQTPKHLITATGQRVTLRCSPRSGDLSVYWYQQSLDQGLQFLIQYYNGEERAKGNILERFSAQQFPDLHSELNLSSLELGDSALYFCASSVGTGSNQPQHFGDGTRLSIL.

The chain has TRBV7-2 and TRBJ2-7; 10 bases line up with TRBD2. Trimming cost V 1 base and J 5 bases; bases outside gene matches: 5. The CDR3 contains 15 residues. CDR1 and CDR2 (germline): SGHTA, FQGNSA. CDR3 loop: CASSLVGTSVHEQYF. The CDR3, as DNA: TGTGCCAGCAGCTTAGTAGGGACTAGCGTCCACGAGCAGTACTTC.

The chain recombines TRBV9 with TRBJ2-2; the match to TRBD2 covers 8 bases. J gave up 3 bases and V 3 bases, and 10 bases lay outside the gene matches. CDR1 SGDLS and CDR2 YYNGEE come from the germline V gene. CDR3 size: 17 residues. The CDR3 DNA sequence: TGTGCCAGCAGCGCCGGCCCGGGACTAGAGGACACCGGGGAGCTGTTTTTT. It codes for CASSAGPGLEDTGELFF.

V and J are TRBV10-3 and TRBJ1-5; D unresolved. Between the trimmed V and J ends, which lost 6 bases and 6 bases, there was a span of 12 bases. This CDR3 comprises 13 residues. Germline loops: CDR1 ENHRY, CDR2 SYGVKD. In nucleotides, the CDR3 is TGTGCCATCAGGGCAGGCGTCGCTCAGCCCCAGCATTTT. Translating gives CAIRAGVAQPQHF.

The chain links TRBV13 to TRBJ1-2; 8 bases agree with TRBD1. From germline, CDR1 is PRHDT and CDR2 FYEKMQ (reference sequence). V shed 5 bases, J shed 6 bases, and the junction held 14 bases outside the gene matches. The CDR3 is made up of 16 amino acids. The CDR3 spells CASSVRAGQGRNGYTF. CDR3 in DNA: TGTGCCAGCAGCGTACGTGCAGGACAGGGTAGGAATGGCTACACCTTC.

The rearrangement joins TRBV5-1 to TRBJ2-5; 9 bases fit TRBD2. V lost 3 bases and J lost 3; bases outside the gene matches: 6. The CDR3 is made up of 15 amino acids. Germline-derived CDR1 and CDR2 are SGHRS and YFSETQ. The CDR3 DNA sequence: TGCGCCAGCAGCTCTGAGCTAGCGGGGAAAGAGACCCAGTACTTC. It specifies CASSSELAGKETQYF.

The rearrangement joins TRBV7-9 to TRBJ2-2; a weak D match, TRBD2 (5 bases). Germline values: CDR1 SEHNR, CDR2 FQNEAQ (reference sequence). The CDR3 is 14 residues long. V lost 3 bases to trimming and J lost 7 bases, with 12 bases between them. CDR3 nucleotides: TGTGCCAGCAGCTTCATGGGGAGTAGCGGGGAGCTGTTTTTT. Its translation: CASSFMGSSGELFF.

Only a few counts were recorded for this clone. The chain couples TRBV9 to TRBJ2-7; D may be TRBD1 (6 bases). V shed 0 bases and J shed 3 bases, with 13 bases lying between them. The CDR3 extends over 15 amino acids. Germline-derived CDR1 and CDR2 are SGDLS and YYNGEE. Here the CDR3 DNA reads TGTGCCAGCAGCGTAGGGCTAAGACAGGTCTACGAGCAGTACTTC. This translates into CASSVGLRQVYEQYF.

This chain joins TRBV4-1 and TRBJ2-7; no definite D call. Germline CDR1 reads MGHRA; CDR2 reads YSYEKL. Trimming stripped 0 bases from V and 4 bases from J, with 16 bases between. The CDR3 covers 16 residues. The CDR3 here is CASSQDLTFVYYEQYF. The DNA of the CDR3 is TGCGCCAGCAGCCAAGATCTTACATTCGTTTATTACGAGCAGTACTTC.

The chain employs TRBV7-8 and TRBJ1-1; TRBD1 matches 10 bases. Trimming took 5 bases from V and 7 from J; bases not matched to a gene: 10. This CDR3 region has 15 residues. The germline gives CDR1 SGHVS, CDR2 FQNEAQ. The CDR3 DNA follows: TGTGCCAGCAGCGGCCTAAGTCGGGACAGGGGTGAAGCTTTCTTT. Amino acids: CASSGLSRDRGEAFF.

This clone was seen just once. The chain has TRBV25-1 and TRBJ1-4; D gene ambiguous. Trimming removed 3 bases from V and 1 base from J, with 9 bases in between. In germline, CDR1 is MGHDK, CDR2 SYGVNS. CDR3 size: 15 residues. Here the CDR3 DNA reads TGTGCCAGCAGTGATCCCTTCTTAACTAATGAAAAACTGTTTTTT. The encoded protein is CASSDPFLTNEKLFF.